This note documents a single T cell receptor beta chain sequence. What this receptor recognizes is not known. No quality values exist for individual bases; no much larger clone is one base distant. Donors were healthy HIV-negative adults with no recently reported acute infections or vaccinations. Only Caucasian adults living in Nashville, Tennessee, USA were represented among the donors. Magnetic negative selection was used to enrich CD4+ T cells, after which naive cells were positively selected on CD45RA and the negative fraction became the memory subset. After blood collection by leukapheresis, PBMCs were isolated using Ficoll-Histopaque density gradient centrifugation and then cryopreserved in the vapor phase of liquid nitrogen. Purity and quantity of every magnetically sorted T cell population were checked by analytical flow cytometry. Each sorted fraction had its genomic DNA isolated and then quantified by UV absorbance on a Nanodrop 2000c.

Using the deep immunoSEQ assay, TCR CDR3 regions were amplified from genomic DNA by multiplex PCR. Extracted genomic DNA from each cell subset was spread evenly across all wells of several immunoSEQ 96-well plates, with each plate serving as a replicate. For sorted subsets, each replicate PCR was loaded with 200 ng genomic DNA, equivalent to 30,000 or so T cell genomes. The purified libraries were quantified using a Qubit 3.0 fluorometer, sized with a Bioanalyzer 2100, and then quantified again using the KAPA Library Quantification kit. Each immunoSEQ 96-well plate was sequenced on its own single-read 150-cycle Illumina NextSeq 550 flow cell. Per the authors' processing: Because the immunoSEQ output held only junctional sequences and lacked quality scores, the filtering could not match the filtering applied to full-length reads. To assign V/J genes and CDR3, sequences were annotated using PyIR, a Python wrapper for IgBLAST v1.9, with IMGT germline references. Reads were removed for weak V/J assignments (E-value above 1e-6), missing CDR3, stop codons, out-of-frame junctions, or ambiguous translated residues. V3J clonotypes were defined as sequences sharing the same inferred V gene, J gene, and CDR3 amino acid sequence. To compute the percentage overlap between repertoires, the number of shared unique clonotypes was divided by the size of the smaller repertoire. RTK rarefaction, the Chao1 estimator, and Recon v2.1 estimates of unobserved clonotypes were used to assess repertoire richness. For all TCRbeta clonotypes obtained by the gDNA method from a few donors, generation probabilities were computed with OLGA. The table comes from immuneACCESS by way of TCRdb, which keeps in-frame sequences with V and J called. Part of the clones is missing from these tables; in studies checked, under half for an unresolved V gene and the rest for unknown reasons. For V, J and clone size, that table is used; D and trimming come from the DNA. The sample includes approximately 2,300,000 clones, with 92% observed a single time. Of the sample, approximately 0.39% falls within the top ten clones.

The source of the sample is a study of shared clonotypes between healthy human individuals (dated by TCRdb to between 2020 and 2021). For the study in its entirety: A couple of women and a few men aged 18 to 49 years were included in the cohort. The study deeply sequenced blood TCR repertoires of about five healthy adults to estimate repertoire size and the extent of clonotype sharing between individuals. For each donor, three plates each were used for CD4 naive and CD4 memory, two plates were used for CD8 naive, and one plate was used for CD8 memory. Between about 0.8 and 9 billion PBMCs per donor were obtained by leukapheresis. Different laboratories and diverse techniques were used to prepare libraries and sequence TCR repertoires, to increase sequencing depth and limit assay-specific biases. The paper's findings and limits, for the study overall: Larger estimated clonotype richness was generally found for naive subsets than for memory subsets. Rarefaction of sorted-subset datasets indicated incomplete sequencing despite the large sequencing depth. Based on pairwise subsampling, the degree of clonotype sharing among donors was expected to be affected by sequencing depth. The genetic and exposure-history diversity represented was limited by the small number of donors. Across four donors, about 5.2% of naive CD4, 3.5% of naive CD8, around 2.1% of memory CD4, and about 0.4% of memory CD8 clonotypes were shared. Compared with non-shared clonotypes, clonotypes shared by all four sorted-subset donors had higher generation probabilities. Sampling was restricted to blood, and TCR repertoires in tissue are likely to differ from TCR repertoires in blood.

The V end gives up 1 base and the J end 5 bases, leaving 6 bases in the junction not matched to a gene. The CDR3 has 14 amino acids, counting the end cysteine and phenylalanine. Here the CDR3 DNA is all that survives: 42 bases in frame from base 1. Per the germline V gene, SQVTM is the CDR1 and ANQGSEA is the CDR2. Sequenced material: naive CD4+ T cells from PBMCs. This specimen's cell subset or site label, per the study, means: CD45RA+ positively selected. The chain couples TRBV29-1 to TRBJ1-1; TRBD1 fits 8 bases in the junction. The clonotype originates from a young man in good health. Some clones in this sample may be carry-over from other donors' samples. The nucleotides are TGCAGCGTTGAAGGGCGACAGGGGAGGACTGAAGCTTTCTTT. Protein translation: CSVEGRQGRTEAFF.